This T cell receptor beta chain was observed in a study of T cells in Graves' hyperthyroidism and ophthalmopathy. For the study at large: At the time of initial diagnosis and before any treatment, peripheral blood was collected. General study results and limits: The majority of expanded thyroid clonotypes above 0.001 also appeared in blood.

Diagnosing involved the use of clinical symptoms, serum thyroxine and TRAb, thyroid ultrasound and orbital computed tomography. 9.5 to 10 ml fresh peripheral blood yielded the PBMCs. The junction had 5 bases not matched to a gene; V was cut back by 1 base and J by 7 bases. The CDR3 length is 15 residues. CDR1 MNHNS and CDR2 SASEGT come from the germline V gene. This clonotype was recorded many times. Its cognate antigen is unknown. Amplified regions were TCR beta CDR3 sequences from RNA transcripts. The study used the HTBI primer set for a first-round RT-PCR of the TCR CDR3. TCRdb re-derived calls from the multiplex PCR reads in MiXCR, one entry per CDR3 protein. Here the sample spans approximately 400,000 distinct CDR3 sequences, 15% to 17% being singletons.

V and J are TRBV6-1 and TRBJ2-5; 11 nucleotides line up with TRBD2. The sample taken for sequencing was blood. The TCR was taken from a woman under 30 with Graves' hyperthyroidism that later progressed to Graves' ophthalmopathy. In nucleotides, the CDR3 is TGTGCCAGCAGTGAAGGACTAGCGGGAAGTGGGACCCAGTACTTC. Its translation: CASSEGLAGSGTQYF.